This paragraph reports one T cell receptor beta chain. This record belongs to a study of blood T cell repertoires in COVID-19. Study-wide context: Specimens from acute and convalescent COVID-19 originated in the United States, Italy and Spain. The analysed material was cDNA or gDNA that came from T cells, B-cell-depleted T cells, or PBMCs.

Methods used by the authors: For nucleated cells, counts were estimated from reference gene primer amplification. Here immunoSEQ multiplex PCR was the method, and the copy in TCRdb shows in-frame clones only, minus some. V, J and clone size were drawn from that table, and D and trimming were deduced from the DNA. In the table there are around 50,000 clones, around nine tenths of which are singletons. The CDR3 runs 17 residues. Germline V gene sequence: CDR1 SGHRS, CDR2 YFSETQ. Trimming took off 0 bases at V and 4 bases at J, with 16 bases between the two ends. This sequence was found in a man aged 45 to 65 with active COVID-19. This sequence joins TRBV5-1 and TRBJ2-2, with D maybe TRBD2 (6 bases). Sample: peripheral blood. This CDR3 is CASSLDALEGSTGELFF. CDR3 DNA: TGCGCCAGCAGCTTGGATGCCCTGGAGGGGAGCACCGGGGAGCTGTTTTTT.